Here is one T cell receptor beta chain with its context. This clonotype was observed many times. Its antigen is currently not known. No much larger clone exists at a distance of one base, and base qualities are not known. Healthy controls were blood bank volunteers in Maryland, USA. For unsorted PBMC libraries, 2 million PBMCs were used after storage in RNAlater at -80 degrees C until RNA extraction. Peripheral blood was subjected to Ficoll-Hypaque density gradient centrifugation to isolate PBMCs, which were then cryopreserved in liquid nitrogen. These data come from a study of neurological immune-mediated disorders (dated by TCRdb to between 2018 and 2021). Study-wide context: Using UMI-based sequencing, the study compared peripheral blood TCR-beta repertoires from patients with HTLV-I-associated myelopathy (HAM/TSP), patients with multiple sclerosis, and healthy controls. The approximately 98 TCR-beta libraries included longitudinal samples, technical triplicates and paired sorted CD4+ and CD8+ T-cell subsets alongside PBMC samples. The cohort was made up of 60 to 75 subjects, consisting of 15 or so HAM/TSP patients, 35 or so multiple sclerosis patients and 20 healthy controls. General conclusions and limits of the study: Expanded clones from different subjects shared no identical CDR3 amino acid sequences, which suggests that TCR-beta repertoires were private in all groups. TCR clonal expansion was highest in HAM/TSP patients and lowest in MS patients, with MS patients falling below even healthy controls.

To synthesize cDNA, template-switch 5'RACE was performed with a primer carrying a 10-nucleotide random unique molecular identifier so that each TCR transcript was tagged. Every sequencing run yielded over 190 million TCR-beta sequences covering 15-18 subjects. The RNeasy kit was used for extraction of total RNA. The KAPA Real-time Library Amplification kit was used to amplify TCR-beta VDJ regions with primers for the TCR constant region and the 5'RACE anchor. A first PCR added sample indexes and Illumina adaptors, after which a second PCR increased the library yield. After purification with Ampure beads, the TCR product of roughly 650 bp was size-selected on a 2% E-gel SizeSelection system. Before pooling, libraries had their quality checked on a Bioanalyzer, their concentration measured with Qubit, and their quantity determined with the Kapa Library Quantification kit. An Illumina HiSeq 2500 was used to sequence the libraries paired-end at 2 x 150 bp. To increase sequence diversity, about 25-31% phiX was spiked into each library pool. The paper's processing steps were these. The UMI-based MiGEC pipeline processed quality-filtered reads and removed over 80% of raw TCR sequences during error correction. IMGT germline references were used for alignment of VDJ genes, and clonotypes were defined by a unique CDR3 amino acid sequence together with V-J genes. Clonal expansion, Shannon diversity, and CDR3 relatedness (CalcPairwiseDistances, ClusterSamples) were evaluated with VDJtools, and phylogenetic trees were built with CLCbio workbench. A clone was classed as expanded if it had 8 or more unique UMIs, a cutoff based on coefficient-of-variation modelling across technical triplicates. The public reads were reprocessed in TCRdb via fastp at Q25 and MiXCR, keeping in-frame beta chains. Rows are unified per CDR3 protein, each entry keeping the most common DNA and genes. TCRdb's processing, not the study's, gives the V and J calls here. This sample comprises over 65,000 distinct CDR3 sequences, approximately 9.4% of them detected only once. The top ten constitute 1.7% of the sample.

Sequenced sample: PBMCs. The TCR originated in a man aged 50 to 60 in good health.

The CDR3 corresponds to CASSLLQSNYGYTF. The DNA reads as follows: TGTGCCAGCAGCTTGTTACAGTCTAACTATGGCTACACCTTC. The rearranged segments are TRBV5-6 and TRBJ1-2; a confident D gene designation cannot be given. From a lookup of the germline V gene, CDR1 and CDR2 are SGHDT and YYEEEE. V is pared back by 1 base and J by 0 bases, with 7 bases lying between the germline termini. There are 14 amino acids in the CDR3, from cysteine to phenylalanine inclusive. Only CDR3 DNA is held: 42 bases, read in frame from base 1.